This T cell receptor (beta chain) is from a study of T cells after yellow fever vaccination. General study points: Reappearance after the booster was seen for most primary-vaccination clones, at 95% to 96% CD4 and 75% to 90% CD8.

The CDR3 contains 14 residues. V was trimmed by 6 bases and J by 0 bases, leaving 14 bases between them. CDR1 is DFQATT and CDR2 is SNEGSKA in the germline V gene (reference sequence). In this sample, this clonotype turned up many times. Its antigen is unidentified. From the 5' RACE reads, TCRdb called clonotypes with MiXCR, one entry per CDR3 protein. The sample yields about 30,000 distinct CDR3 sequences, under 4.5% seen once. The input for sequencing was CD8+ T cells sorted from PBMCs, taken 5 days after the yellow fever booster vaccination. The clonotype originates from a man aged 30-40 years who received the YFV17D yellow fever vaccine. The chain uses TRBV20-1 and TRBJ1-2, with a weak D call TRBD1 (5 bases). CDR3 in amino acids: CSAQRMTANYGYTF. DNA of the CDR3: TGCAGTGCCCAAAGGATGACAGCTAACTATGGCTACACCTTC.